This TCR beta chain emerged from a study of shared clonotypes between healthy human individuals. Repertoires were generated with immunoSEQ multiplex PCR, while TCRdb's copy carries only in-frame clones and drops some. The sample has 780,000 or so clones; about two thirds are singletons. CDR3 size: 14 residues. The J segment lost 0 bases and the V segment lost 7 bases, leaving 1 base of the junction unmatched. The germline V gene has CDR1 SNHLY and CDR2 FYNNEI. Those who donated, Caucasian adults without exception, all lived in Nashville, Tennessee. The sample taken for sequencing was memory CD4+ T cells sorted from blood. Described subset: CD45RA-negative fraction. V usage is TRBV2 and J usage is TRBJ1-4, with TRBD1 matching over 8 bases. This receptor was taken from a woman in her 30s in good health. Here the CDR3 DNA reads TGTGCCAGCAAACAGGGGGCAACTAATGAAAAACTGTTTTTT. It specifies CASKQGATNEKLFF.